This TCR beta chain was sequenced for a study of OX40 agonist ivuxolimab in advanced cancers. Trimming took 0 bases from V and 4 from J, leaving 12 bases between them. The germline gives CDR1 MGHRA, CDR2 YSYEKL. There are 15 residues in the CDR3. This clone was seen only a few times. Method: immunoSEQ multiplex PCR; TCRdb's copy keeps in-frame clones and lacks some. The sample lists about 110,000 clones, approximately 90% occurring once. The receptor's source is an adult with an advanced solid tumor such as melanoma, head and neck, liver or kidney cancer. This chain joins TRBV4-1 and TRBJ1-2; D gene unclear. The sequenced sample was CD4+ or CD8+ T cells sorted from blood, obtained in a trial of the OX40 agonist ivuxolimab. Here the CDR3 reads CASSQDPSAIYGYTF. In nucleotides, the CDR3 is TGCGCCAGCAGCCAAGATCCGTCAGCCATCTATGGCTACACCTTC.